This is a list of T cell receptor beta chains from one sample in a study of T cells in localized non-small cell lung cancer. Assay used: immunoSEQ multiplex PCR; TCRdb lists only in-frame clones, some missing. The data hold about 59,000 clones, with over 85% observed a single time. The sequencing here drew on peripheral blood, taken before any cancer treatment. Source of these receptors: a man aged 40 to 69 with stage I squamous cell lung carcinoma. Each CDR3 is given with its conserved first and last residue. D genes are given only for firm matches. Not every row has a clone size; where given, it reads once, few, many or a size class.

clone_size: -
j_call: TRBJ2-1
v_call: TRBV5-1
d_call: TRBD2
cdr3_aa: CASSISGLENEQFF
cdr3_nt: TGCGCCAGCAGCATTAGCGGGTTGGAGAATGAGCAGTTCTTC

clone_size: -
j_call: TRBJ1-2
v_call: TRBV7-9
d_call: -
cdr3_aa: CASSLSARAGGYTF
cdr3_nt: TGTGCCAGCAGCTTATCCGCCAGGGCAGGTGGCTACACCTTC

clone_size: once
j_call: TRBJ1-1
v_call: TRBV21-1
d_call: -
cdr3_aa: CASSKVKGNTEAFF
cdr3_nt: TGTGCCAGCAGCAAAGTGAAAGGGAACACTGAAGCTTTCTTT

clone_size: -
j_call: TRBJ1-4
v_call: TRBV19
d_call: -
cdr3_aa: CASSTDSYNEKLFF
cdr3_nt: TGTGCCAGTAGTACCGACAGTTATAATGAAAAACTGTTTTTT

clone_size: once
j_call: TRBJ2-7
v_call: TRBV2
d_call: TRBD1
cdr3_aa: CASQGRTGAYEQYF
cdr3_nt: TGTGCCAGCCAGGGGAGGACAGGGGCCTACGAGCAGTACTTC

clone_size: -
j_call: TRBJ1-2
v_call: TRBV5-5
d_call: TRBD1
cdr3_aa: CASSFYRGLRSDYGYTF
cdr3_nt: TGTGCCAGCAGCTTCTACAGGGGATTAAGGAGCGACTATGGCTACACCTTC

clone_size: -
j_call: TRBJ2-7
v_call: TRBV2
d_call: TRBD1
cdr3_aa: CASSLGTGSYEQYF
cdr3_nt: TGTGCCAGCAGTCTGGGGACAGGGTCGTACGAGCAGTACTTC

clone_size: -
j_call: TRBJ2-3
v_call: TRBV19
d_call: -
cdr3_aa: CASSIVGRTLPDTQYF
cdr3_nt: TGTGCCAGTAGTATAGTGGGGCGGACCCTCCCAGATACGCAGTATTTT

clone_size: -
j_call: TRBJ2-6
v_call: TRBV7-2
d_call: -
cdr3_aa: CASSPYYSRNSGANVLTF
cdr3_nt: TGTGCCAGCAGCCCGTACTACTCCCGTAACTCTGGGGCCAACGTCCTGACTTTC

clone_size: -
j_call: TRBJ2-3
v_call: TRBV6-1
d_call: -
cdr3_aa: CASSESRVSWGTQYF
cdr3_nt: TGTGCCAGCAGTGAATCCCGGGTCTCATGGGGTACGCAGTATTTT

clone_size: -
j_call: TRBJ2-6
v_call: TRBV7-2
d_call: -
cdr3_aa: CASSTETEAGANVLTF
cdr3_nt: TGTGCCAGCAGCACTGAGACAGAAGCTGGGGCCAACGTCCTGACTTTC

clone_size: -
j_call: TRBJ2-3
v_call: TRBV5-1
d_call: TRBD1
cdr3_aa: CASSYDRVRDTQYF
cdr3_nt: TGCGCCAGCAGCTACGACAGGGTCAGAGATACGCAGTATTTT

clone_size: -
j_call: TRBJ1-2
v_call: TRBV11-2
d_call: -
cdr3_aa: CASSLEDSGYGYTF
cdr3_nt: TGTGCCAGCAGCTTAGAGGACAGCGGCTATGGCTACACCTTC

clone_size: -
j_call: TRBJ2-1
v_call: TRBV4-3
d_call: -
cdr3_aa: CASSLEPGQVIF
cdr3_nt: TGCGCCAGCAGCCTCGAACCGGGACAAGTGATCTTC

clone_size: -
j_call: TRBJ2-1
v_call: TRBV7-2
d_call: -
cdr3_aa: CASSLGTGTANNEQFF
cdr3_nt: TGTGCCAGCAGCTTAGGTACCGGGACTGCGAACAATGAGCAGTTCTTC

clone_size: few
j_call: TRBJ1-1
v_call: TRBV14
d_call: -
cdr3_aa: CASSQLDRRTEAFF
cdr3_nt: TGTGCCAGCAGCCAATTAGATCGGAGGACTGAAGCTTTCTTT

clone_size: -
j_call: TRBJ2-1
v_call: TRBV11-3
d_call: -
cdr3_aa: CASSQQYNEQFF
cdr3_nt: TGTGCCAGCAGCCAGCAATACAATGAGCAGTTCTTC

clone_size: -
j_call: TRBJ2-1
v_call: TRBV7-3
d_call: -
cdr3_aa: CASSPDTSSYNEQFF
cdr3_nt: TGTGCCAGCAGCCCGGACACAAGCTCCTACAATGAGCAGTTCTTC

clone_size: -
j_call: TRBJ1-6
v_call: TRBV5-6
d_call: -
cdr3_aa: CASSFRPQVGYNSPLHF
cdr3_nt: TGTGCCAGCAGCTTTCGTCCCCAAGTCGGCTATAATTCACCCCTCCACTTT

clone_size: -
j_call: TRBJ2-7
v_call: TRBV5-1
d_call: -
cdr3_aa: CASSLAPSFRNYEQYF
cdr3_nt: TGCGCCAGCAGCTTGGCCCCCAGCTTCCGGAACTACGAGCAGTACTTC

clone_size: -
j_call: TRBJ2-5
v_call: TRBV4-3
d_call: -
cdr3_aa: CASSQILGGAGETQYF
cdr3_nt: TGCGCCAGCAGCCAGATCTTAGGAGGGGCGGGAGAGACCCAGTACTTC

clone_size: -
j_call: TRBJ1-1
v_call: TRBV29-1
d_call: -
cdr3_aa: CSVEGNQVLAEAFF
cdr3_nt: TGCAGCGTTGAAGGAAACCAGGTTCTGGCTGAAGCTTTCTTT

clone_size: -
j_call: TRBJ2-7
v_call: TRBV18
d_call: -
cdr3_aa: CASSPVGGPEQYF
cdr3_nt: TGTGCCAGCTCACCAGTGGGGGGGCCCGAGCAGTACTTC

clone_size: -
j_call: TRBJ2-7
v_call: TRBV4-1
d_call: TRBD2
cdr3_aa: CASSQAATSANYEQYF
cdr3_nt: TGCGCCAGCAGCCAAGCTGCCACTAGCGCGAACTACGAGCAGTACTTC

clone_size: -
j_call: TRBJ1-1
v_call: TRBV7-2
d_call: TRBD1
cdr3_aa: CASSLVDRGKAFF
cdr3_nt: TGTGCCAGCAGCTTAGTGGACAGGGGAAAAGCTTTCTTT

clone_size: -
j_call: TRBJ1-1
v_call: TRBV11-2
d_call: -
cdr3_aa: CASSLGDTEAFF
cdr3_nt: TGTGCCAGCAGCTTAGGGGACACTGAAGCTTTCTTT

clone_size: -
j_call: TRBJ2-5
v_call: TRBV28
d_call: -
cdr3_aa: CATSGSWRLETQYF
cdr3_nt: TGTGCCACCTCGGGGAGCTGGAGGTTAGAGACCCAGTACTTC